These 7 T cell receptor beta chains came from one sample sequenced in a study of cytomegalovirus exposure and HLA in healthy donors. PCR involved 60 Vbeta and 13 Jbeta primers. Generated by immunoSEQ multiplex PCR, the TCRdb table keeps only in-frame clones and is missing some. The table records around 170,000 clones, 70% to 80% of them present only once. Sample: PBMCs. Receptors originate from a male donor in good health and CMV-seronegative.

V and J are TRBV14 and TRBJ2-7, with 8 bases identical to TRBD2. Germline trimming cut 2 bases from V and 1 base from J; bases unmatched to any gene: 7. CDR3 length: 16 residues. Germline CDR1 and CDR2: SGHDN and FVKESK. This CDR3 reads CASSQLSGRGSYEQYF. The CDR3 bases are TGTGCCAGCAGCCAACTAAGCGGGAGAGGTTCCTACGAGCAGTACTTC.

There are a few counts of this clone. The J gene is TRBJ1-4, the V gene TRBV4-3, with 11 positions matching TRBD1. CDR3 size: 17 residues. The J segment lost 4 bases and the V segment lost 0 bases, leaving 4 bases of the junction unmatched. Germline CDR1 LGHNA, CDR2 YSLEER. The CDR3 region is CASSQEGQGGNNEKLFF. In DNA, the CDR3 is TGCGCCAGCAGCCAAGAGGGACAGGGGGGTAATAATGAAAAACTGTTTTTT.

This clone was detected once. This sequence joins TRBV13 and TRBJ2-7; D is possibly TRBD2 (6 bases). CDR3 length: 13 residues. Trimming removed 5 bases at V and 5 bases at J, with 13 bases between. CDR1 is PRHDT, CDR2 FYEKMQ, per germline (reference sequence). The CDR3 sequence is CASSPRTGDEQYF. The CDR3 DNA is TGTGCCAGCAGCCCCAGGACGGGAGACGAGCAGTACTTC.

The chain links TRBV13 to TRBJ2-7; 8 bases agree with TRBD1. The germline gives CDR1 PRHDT, CDR2 FYEKMQ (reference sequence). The CDR3 has 14 amino acids. The V segment lost 5 bases and the J segment 0 bases; nucleotides outside the gene matches: 3. CDR3 nucleotides: TGTGCCAGCAGCAGACAGGGGATCTCCTACGAGCAGTACTTC. Translation: CASSRQGISYEQYF. Drawing the rest from reference TRBV13 and TRBJ2-7, the complete variable domain is AAGVIQSPRHLIKEKRETATLKCYPIPRHDTVYWYQQGPGQDPQFLISFYEKMQSDKGSIPDRFSAQQFSDYHSELNMSSLELGDSALYFCASSRQGISYEQYFGPGTRLTVT.

The chain has TRBV5-1 and TRBJ2-6; the D gene is possibly TRBD1 (6 bases). The CDR3 has 15 residues. Per the germline V gene, CDR1 is SGHRS and CDR2 is YFSETQ. V lost 4 bases, J lost 0 bases, and 8 bases lay in between. The CDR3 DNA sequence: TGCGCCAGCAGCCAGGGGAACTCTGGGGCCAACGTCCTGACTTTC. Its translation is CASSQGNSGANVLTF.

This clone came up a few times. The chain combines TRBV7-2 with TRBJ2-2; 10 bases match TRBD2. The CDR3 extends over 19 amino acids. CDR1 and CDR2 (germline): SGHTA, FQGNSA. V lost 7 bases, J lost 6 bases, and 20 bases stayed unmatched. The CDR3 nucleotides are TGTGCCAGCATGGGGTCTCGGGCTAGCGGGAGTCGTTCAGCCGGGGAGCTGTTTTTT. Residues: CASMGSRASGSRSAGELFF.

This clone was seen a handful of times. This sequence joins TRBV15 and TRBJ2-7; D not certain. The V and J ends lost 0 bases and 1 base respectively, with 7 bases between them. CDR1 and CDR2 (germline): LNHNV, YYDKDF (reference sequence). The CDR3 has 14 residues. CDR3 residues: CATSRDKASYEQYF. CDR3 coding DNA: TGTGCCACCAGCAGAGATAAAGCGTCCTACGAGCAGTACTTC.